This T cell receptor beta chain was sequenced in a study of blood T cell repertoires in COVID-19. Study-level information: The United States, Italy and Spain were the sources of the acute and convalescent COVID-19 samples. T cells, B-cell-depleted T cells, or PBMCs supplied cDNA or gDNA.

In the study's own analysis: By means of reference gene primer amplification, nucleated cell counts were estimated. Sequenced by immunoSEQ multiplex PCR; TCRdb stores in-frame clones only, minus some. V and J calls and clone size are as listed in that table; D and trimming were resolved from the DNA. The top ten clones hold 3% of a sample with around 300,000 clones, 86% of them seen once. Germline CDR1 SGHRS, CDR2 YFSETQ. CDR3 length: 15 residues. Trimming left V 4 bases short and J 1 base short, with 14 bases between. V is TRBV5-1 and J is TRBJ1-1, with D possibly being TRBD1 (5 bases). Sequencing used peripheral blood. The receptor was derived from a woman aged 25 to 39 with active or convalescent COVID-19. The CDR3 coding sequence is TGCGCCAGCAGCCTCTCGGGGGGTGAGAACACTGAAGCTTTCTTT. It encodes CASSLSGGENTEAFF.